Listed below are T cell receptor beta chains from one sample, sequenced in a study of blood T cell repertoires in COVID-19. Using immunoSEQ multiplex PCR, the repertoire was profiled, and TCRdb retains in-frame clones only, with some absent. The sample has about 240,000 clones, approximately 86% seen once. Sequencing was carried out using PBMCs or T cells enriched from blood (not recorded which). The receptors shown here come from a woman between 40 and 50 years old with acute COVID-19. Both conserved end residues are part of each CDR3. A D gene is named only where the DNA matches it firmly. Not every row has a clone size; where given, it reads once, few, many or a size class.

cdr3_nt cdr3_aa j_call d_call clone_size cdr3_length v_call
TGTGCCAGCAGTACCGGACAGCAAGAGACCCAGTACTTC CASSTGQQETQYF TRBJ2-5 NA few 13 TRBV12-3/TRBV12-4
TGTGCCACCAGTGCGACAGGTAGTACTGAAGCTTTCTTT CATSATGSTEAFF TRBJ1-1 NA once 13 TRBV24-1
TGTGCCAGCAGAGAGGACAATGAGCAGTTCTTC CASREDNEQFF TRBJ2-1 NA NA 11 TRBV6-5
TGTGCCAGCAGTGAGCAGGTGGAGGGAGTGGCTGAAAAACTGTTTTTT CASSEQVEGVAEKLFF TRBJ1-4 NA NA 16 TRBV6-1
TGTGCCGCGGGCGGGACCAAGCCCTACAATGAGCAGTTCTTC CAAGGTKPYNEQFF TRBJ2-1 NA once 14 TRBV2
TGTGCCAGCAGCCAACTTCCCGGGAGTGTAAATGAGCAGTTCTTC CASSQLPGSVNEQFF TRBJ2-1 NA NA 15 TRBV3-1/TRBV3-2
TGTGCCAGCAGTAACAGGGGTTACTGGCCCCAGCATTTT CASSNRGYWPQHF TRBJ1-5 TRBD1 NA 13 TRBV27
TGTGCCAGCAGCCAAAGGAGCGACGGGGAGCTGTTTTTT CASSQRSDGELFF TRBJ2-2 NA NA 13 TRBV3-1/TRBV3-2
TGTGCAAGTCGCTTAGCGTTGACTAGCGGGAGAGGTCTTAGCTCCTACAATGAGCAGTTCTTC CASRLALTSGRGLSSYNEQFF TRBJ2-1 NA NA 21 TRBV12-2
TGTGCCAGCAAGGATTACCGAGGGTACGAGCAGTACTTC CASKDYRGYEQYF TRBJ2-7 NA NA 13 TRBV6-6
TGTGCCAGCAGCTTAGTGGACAACCTATCTGAAGCTTTCTTT CASSLVDNLSEAFF TRBJ1-1 NA NA 14 TRBV11-2
TGTGCCAGCAGCTTAGGCGGGAGTGCCGGGGAGCTGTTTTTT CASSLGGSAGELFF TRBJ2-2 TRBD2 NA 14 TRBV7-9
TGTGCCAGCAGCTCCACAGGGAGTTGGTCCTACGAGCAGTACTTC CASSSTGSWSYEQYF TRBJ2-7 NA NA 15 TRBV13
TGCGCCAGCAGCTCCTCCGTAGCACTTAGCTCCTACGAGCAGTACTTC CASSSSVALSSYEQYF TRBJ2-7 NA once 16 TRBV5-1
TGTGCCAGCAGCTTTTATAGGTCTGGGAGAATGAACACTGAAGCTTTCTTT CASSFYRSGRMNTEAFF TRBJ1-1 NA NA 17 TRBV13
TGTGCCAGCAGTGAACAGCTAGCGGGAACCTACGAGCAGTACTTC CASSEQLAGTYEQYF TRBJ2-7 TRBD2 few 15 TRBV2
TGTGCCAGCAGTACTCGATCTGGAAACACCATATATTTT CASSTRSGNTIYF TRBJ1-3 NA NA 13 TRBV2
TGTGCCAGCAGCCCCTCTCCGTCGGAGGGGCGGGAGACCCAGTACTTC CASSPSPSEGRETQYF TRBJ2-5 NA NA 16 TRBV11-2
TGTGCCAGCAGCTTAGAAGCGGCTAACTATGGCTACACCTTC CASSLEAANYGYTF TRBJ1-2 NA NA 14 TRBV7-9
TGTGCCAGTAGTATTGCGAACAGGGGTAGCACTGAAGCTTTCTTT CASSIANRGSTEAFF TRBJ1-1 TRBD1 NA 15 TRBV19
TGTGCTAGTGGTTTGACCGCAGGGTCCTACACCTTC CASGLTAGSYTF TRBJ1-2 NA NA 12 TRBV12-5
TGTGCCAGCAGCTTGGGCAGGGTGGGCGAGCAGTACTTC CASSLGRVGEQYF TRBJ2-7 NA NA 13 TRBV11-2
TGTGCCAGCAGCCTAGGGACTAGGGTCTACAATGAGCAGTTCTTC CASSLGTRVYNEQFF TRBJ2-1 TRBD2 NA 15 TRBV7-3
TGTGCCAGCTCACCGCCGACAGGGAACAATGAGCAGTTCTTC CASSPPTGNNEQFF TRBJ2-1 TRBD1 NA 14 TRBV18
TGTGCCAGCAGCTTTCCCCAGGGCATGACTAGCGGGAAACCCTACGAGCAGTACTTC CASSFPQGMTSGKPYEQYF TRBJ2-7 TRBD2 NA 19 TRBV5-8
TGTGCCAGCAGTTACTCTCAGACAGGGGGTTACAATGAGCAGTTCTTC CASSYSQTGGYNEQFF TRBJ2-1 TRBD1 NA 16 TRBV6-2/TRBV6-3
TGTGCCAGTATTAATTACAGGGATAGGGGCGGCTACACCTTC CASINYRDRGGYTF TRBJ1-2 NA NA 14 TRBV19
TGTGCCACCAGGAGGGACTCGAACACCGGGGAGCTGTTTTTT CATRRDSNTGELFF TRBJ2-2 NA NA 14 TRBV24-1
TGTGCCAGCACCCCGGGGACAGGGGTCTACGAGCAGTACTTC CASTPGTGVYEQYF TRBJ2-7 TRBD1 NA 14 TRBV6-5
TGTGCCAGCAGTGACGGGAGATTAAATCAGCCCCAGCATTTT CASSDGRLNQPQHF TRBJ1-5 NA NA 14 TRBV6-1
TGTGCCAGCAGTTCTGAACTAGCGGGGGTCACAGATACGCAGTATTTT CASSSELAGVTDTQYF TRBJ2-3 TRBD2 NA 16 TRBV5-4
TGTGCCAGCAGCCGGACTAGCGGGGGCACAGATACGCAGTATTTT CASSRTSGGTDTQYF TRBJ2-3 TRBD2 NA 15 TRBV6-4
TGTGCCAGCAGTTTTAGCGGGCGGAACAATGAGCAGTTCTTC CASSFSGRNNEQFF TRBJ2-1 TRBD2 NA 14 TRBV7-3
TGTGCCAGCAGCTTAGCGGGGACAGACAACTACGAGCAGTACTTC CASSLAGTDNYEQYF TRBJ2-7 TRBD1 NA 15 TRBV7-2
TGTGCCACCAGCAGAGAGGAAACAGGGGAAGGGAGGGATACGCAGTATTTT CATSREETGEGRDTQYF TRBJ2-3 NA NA 17 TRBV15
TGTGCCAGCAGCTTAGCGATGGCGGGAGGGGTAGATACGCAGTATTTT CASSLAMAGGVDTQYF TRBJ2-3 TRBD2 NA 16 TRBV7-8
TGTGCCAGTAGTATAGACTCCGGGACAGGGGGCTCCCAGCCCCAGCATTTT CASSIDSGTGGSQPQHF TRBJ1-5 TRBD1 once 17 TRBV19
TGTGCCAGCAGCACTTACGGGTCCCAAGAGACCCAGTACTTC CASSTYGSQETQYF TRBJ2-5 NA once 14 TRBV7-9
TGTGCCAGCAGCTACGGACAGGTGAACACTGAAGCTTTCTTT CASSYGQVNTEAFF TRBJ1-1 TRBD1 NA 14 TRBV4-2
TGCGCCAGCAGCCCTACCATTGACAGGGGGTCCTACAATGAGCAGTTCTTC CASSPTIDRGSYNEQFF TRBJ2-1 TRBD1 NA 17 TRBV5-1
TGTGCCTGGAGTGTACTAGGGACAGGGGGAGGAGGCGAGCAGTACTTC CAWSVLGTGGGGEQYF TRBJ2-7 TRBD1 NA 16 TRBV30
TGTGCCAGCAGCTCGGGACAGGGAACCGAGCAGTACTTC CASSSGQGTEQYF TRBJ2-7 TRBD1 NA 13 TRBV7-9
TGTGCCAGTAGTATAGGGAGCGGCGCAGATACGCAGTATTTT CASSIGSGADTQYF TRBJ2-3 NA NA 14 TRBV19
TGTGCCAGCAGCGGATACAGGGGGCGCGAGCAGTTCTTC CASSGYRGREQFF TRBJ2-1 TRBD1 NA 13 TRBV7-6
TGTGCCACCAGTGATCCCCCCCCCAGGACAGGGGACACCGGGGAGCTGTTTTTT CATSDPPPRTGDTGELFF TRBJ2-2 TRBD1 NA 18 TRBV24-1